This entry lists 31 T cell receptor beta chains sequenced from one sample in a study of read filtering for tumor transcriptome and immune sequencing. Molecular barcoded adaptors covering alpha/delta and beta/gamma chains were used on 400 ng RNA. Using its own MiXCR run on the reads, TCRdb lists one record per CDR3 protein. The profile shows around 35,000 distinct CDR3 sequences, roughly 15% of them singletons. The specimen was a population of CD138-negative cells sorted from bone marrow. The receptor source for this set is a donor aged 40 or over with multiple myeloma.

This clonotype was counted at least ten times. The chain links TRBV19 to TRBJ2-2, with D perhaps TRBD2 (5 bases). The CDR3 covers 15 residues. V was trimmed by 7 bases and J by 0 bases, leaving 12 bases between them. Per the germline V gene, CDR1 is LNHDA and CDR2 is SQIVND (reference sequence). The DNA of the CDR3 is TGTGCCAGTAAACGGGGAGAGTCGAACACCGGGGAGCTGTTTTTT. It codes for CASKRGESNTGELFF.

This clonotype was detected only a few times. This chain links TRBV29-1 with TRBJ1-1, with a tentative D call TRBD1 (5 bases). V gave up 4 bases and J gave up 1 base, with 7 bases separating them. The CDR3 is made up of 12 amino acids. Germline V gives CDR1 SQVTM, CDR2 ANQGSEA. CDR3 protein: CSVGQGNTEAFF. As DNA, the CDR3 is TGCAGCGTTGGGCAGGGGAACACTGAAGCTTTCTTT.

This clonotype was seen many times. The chain has TRBV28 and TRBJ1-1; TRBD1 is a possible D gene (5 bases). Trimming left V 11 bases short and J 4 bases short, with 20 bases between. The germline gives CDR1 MDHEN, CDR2 SYDVKM. CDR3 length: 14 residues. CDR3 bases: TGTGCCTGGAGACCCGCCTTTAGGGGCACTGAAGCTTTCTTT. Encoded protein: CAWRPAFRGTEAFF.

This chain uses TRBV6-1 with TRBJ2-1; TRBD2 matches 8 bases. CDR3 length equals 20 residues. The V segment lost 6 bases and the J segment 7 bases; nucleotides outside the gene matches: 26. CDR1 and CDR2 (germline): MNHNS, SASEGT. The CDR3, as DNA: TGTGCCAGCAGCCTCGGGCTCCAGGATATCGGGAGGGCCTCATTTAATGAGCAGTTCTTC. Protein sequence: CASSLGLQDIGRASFNEQFF.

This clonotype has ten or more counts. The chain has TRBV5-1 and TRBJ2-3; TRBD2 is a possible D gene (5 bases). Germline V CDR1 and CDR2: SGHRS, YFSETQ. This CDR3 has 15 amino acids. V was cut by 0 bases and J by 2 bases, with 10 bases left in between. The CDR3 sequence: CASSLDVGNTDTQYF. In DNA, the CDR3 is TGCGCCAGCAGCTTGGACGTCGGGAACACAGATACGCAGTATTTT.

This clonotype came up many times. This sequence joins TRBV6-5 and TRBJ1-5; D unresolved. The germline V gene encodes CDR1 MNHEY and CDR2 SVGAGI. CDR3 length: 12 amino acids. The V and J ends lost 7 bases and 7 bases respectively, with 11 bases between them. The CDR3 here is CASTSYGQPQHF. The CDR3 DNA is TGTGCCAGCACCTCCTACGGCCAGCCCCAGCATTTT.

This clonotype was found many times. V usage is TRBV4-3 and J usage is TRBJ2-5; D is uncertain. The V end was cut by 0 bases, the J end by 4 bases, with 9 bases between. Germline CDR1 LGHNA, CDR2 YSLEER. The CDR3 covers 14 residues. The CDR3 DNA reads as TGCGCCAGCAGCCAAGAAGCGTTTAGAGAGACCCAGTACTTC. Translation: CASSQEAFRETQYF.

This clonotype was seen many times. V gene TRBV6-1 combines with J gene TRBJ2-1; the match to TRBD2 covers 9 bases. CDR3 length: 15 residues. J lost 9 bases, V lost 4 bases, and 10 bases had no gene match. Germline values: CDR1 MNHNS, CDR2 SASEGT. The CDR3, as DNA: TGTGCCAGCAGTGGGTGGGTAGCGGGAGTTCTTGAGCAGTTCTTC. Protein sequence: CASSGWVAGVLEQFF.

By share, this clonotype counts as medium-sized. The gene calls are TRBV29-1 and TRBJ2-3, with TRBD1 as a possible D gene (7 bases). The CDR3 is 12 amino acids. V was cut by 4 bases and J by 5 bases, with 10 bases left in between. The germline gives CDR1 SQVTM, CDR2 ANQGSEA. The CDR3 protein is CSVGQGGDTQYF. DNA for the CDR3: TGCAGCGTTGGACAGGGAGGAGATACGCAGTATTTT.

A word on this clonotype: Given a much more abundant clone one base away, this may be a read error. The J gene is TRBJ2-5, the V gene TRBV27; the match to TRBD1 covers 9 bases. The V segment lost 4 bases and the J segment 3 bases; nucleotides outside the gene matches: 3. Germline V gene sequence: CDR1 MNHEY, CDR2 SMNVEV (reference sequence). The CDR3 has 14 amino acids. CDR3: CASSSWTGEETQYF. The CDR3 coding sequence is TGTGCCAGCAGTTCCTGGACAGGGGAAGAGACCCAGTACTTC.

This clonotype was counted at least ten times. The V call is TRBV11-2, the J call TRBJ1-2; D perhaps matches TRBD1 (6 bases). The V gene's germline CDR1 is SGHAT and CDR2 FQNNGV. The CDR3 has 16 residues. V was trimmed by 6 bases and J by 2 bases, leaving 19 bases between them. The CDR3 sequence: CASRAIRTVFNYGYTF. The CDR3, as DNA: TGTGCCAGCAGGGCTATTAGGACAGTCTTCAACTATGGCTACACCTTC.

This clonotype was recorded many times. The chain recombines TRBV6-2 or TRBV6-3 with TRBJ2-7; 9 bases are a match to TRBD1. CDR1 and CDR2 (germline): MNHEY, SVGEGT. The CDR3 is 13 amino acids. V lost 8 bases to trimming and J lost 3 bases; unmatched junction nucleotides: 5. Here the CDR3 reads CASLQGAVYEQYF. In nucleotides, the CDR3 is TGTGCCAGCCTACAGGGGGCCGTCTACGAGCAGTACTTC.

This clonotype was counted many times. The rearrangement joins TRBV7-2 to TRBJ1-1; D call uncertain. The CDR3 runs 13 residues. Germline values: CDR1 SGHTA, CDR2 FQGNSA. V gave up 5 bases and J gave up 0 bases, with 7 bases separating them. The CDR3 sequence: CASSPTMNTEAFF. In DNA form, the CDR3 reads TGTGCCAGCAGCCCCACAATGAACACTGAAGCTTTCTTT.

Ten or more counts support this clonotype. The gene calls are TRBV20-1 and TRBJ2-1; possibly TRBD1 or TRBD2 for D (7 bases each). This CDR3 comprises 14 residues. Trimming took off 2 bases at V and 7 bases at J, with 15 bases between the two ends. Germline lookup yields CDR1 DFQATT and CDR2 SNEGSKA (reference sequence). This chain's CDR3 is CSARQGGFSNEQFF. The CDR3 DNA sequence: TGCAGTGCTAGACAGGGGGGGTTCTCGAATGAGCAGTTCTTC.

This rearrangement joins TRBV20-1 to TRBJ2-5; TRBD2 might be the D (6 bases). The CDR3 length is 13 residues. The germline CDR1 and CDR2 sequences are DFQATT and SNEGSKA (reference sequence). V was cut by 7 bases and J by 2 bases, with 14 bases left in between. In nucleotides, the CDR3 is TGCAGTGGACGGGAGAGTGTTCAAGAGACCCAGTACTTC. Translating gives CSGRESVQETQYF.

This clonotype has at least ten counts. This rearrangement joins TRBV12-3 or TRBV12-4 to TRBJ2-6; D remains unclear. Trimming took off 5 bases at V and 0 bases at J, with 8 bases between the two ends. The CDR3 sequence is 15 residues long. The CDR3 sequence: CASSPMVSGANVLTF. The CDR3 DNA sequence: TGTGCCAGCAGTCCTATGGTCTCTGGGGCCAACGTCCTGACTTTC.

Many counts were recorded for this clonotype. The genes are TRBV3-1 and TRBJ2-1, with D possibly being TRBD1 (6 bases). There are 16 residues in the CDR3. The V end lost 5 bases, the J end lost 4 bases, and 18 bases lay between the germline ends. Germline-derived CDR1 and CDR2 are LGHDT and YNNKEL (reference sequence). CDR3 bases: TGTGCCAGCAGCGGACACACTACCAGGGGATACAATGAGCAGTTCTTC. Protein sequence: CASSGHTTRGYNEQFF.

About this clonotype itself: Without the conserved terminal phenylalanine or tryptophan, this CDR3 likely stems from a read error. The V call is TRBV6-1, the J call TRBJ2-4, with TRBD1 identical over 10 bases. The CDR3 contains 15 residues. The germline gives CDR1 MNHNS, CDR2 SASEGT. Losses at the gene ends were 7 bases for V and 0 bases for J; bases not matched to a gene: 3. For the CDR3, the DNA is TGTGCCAGCATTAGACAGGGGGCAGCCAAAAACATTCAGTACTCC. Its translation: CASIRQGAAKNIQYS.

There are many counts of this clonotype. The rearrangement uses TRBV15 and TRBJ2-7, with D perhaps matching TRBD1 (6 bases). The V end lost 0 bases, the J end lost 7 bases, and 13 bases lay between the germline ends. Germline V gene lookup returns CDR1 LNHNV and CDR2 YYDKDF (reference sequence). The CDR3 is made up of 14 amino acids. The CDR3, as DNA: TGTGCCACCAGCAGAGATTACAGGGAGAGGGAGCAGTACTTC. It yields the protein CATSRDYREREQYF.

This clonotype was counted many times. The rearrangement links TRBV4-2 to TRBJ1-5, with 9 bases identical to TRBD1. The V gene end was trimmed by 0 bases and the J gene end by 7 bases; junction bases not matched to a gene: 4. CDR3 length: 15 residues. CDR1 is LGHNA and CDR2 is YNFKEQ in the germline V gene. The CDR3 DNA follows: TGTGCCAGCAGCCAAGAGGGACAGGGTAGCCAGCCCCAGCATTTT. Its protein product is CASSQEGQGSQPQHF.

This clonotype occurred many times. The chain is built from TRBV7-3 and TRBJ2-1; D gene uncertain. Trimming removed 1 base at V and 6 bases at J, with 10 bases between. This CDR3 region has 14 residues. The germline gives CDR1 SGHTA, CDR2 FQGTGA. As DNA, the CDR3 is TGTGCCAGCAGCTTAAGCCCTCTGGCCAATGAGCAGTTCTTC. It codes for CASSLSPLANEQFF.

This clonotype appeared many times. The CDR3 is CASSARGNQPQHF. The DNA of the CDR3 is TGTGCCAGCAGTGCACGTGGCAATCAGCCCCAGCATTTT. The chain joins TRBV6-1 to TRBJ1-5; D is undetermined. Germline V CDR1 and CDR2: MNHNS, SASEGT. This CDR3 contains 13 residues. V lost 4 bases and J lost 2, with 6 bases in between.

Regarding this clonotype: An end of the junction does not agree with germline; a read error may underlie this. This chain links TRBV12-5 with TRBJ1-5; D is undetermined. Germline CDR1 and CDR2: LGHNT and FRNRAP. The CDR3 has 17 residues. The CDR3 reads CASGLVLGQAVNLPQHF. CDR3 in DNA: TGTGCTAGTGGTTTGGTACTAGGGCAGGCCGTTAATCTGCCCCAGCATTTT.

There are many counts of this clonotype. The chain links TRBV20-1 to TRBJ2-3; 7 positions match TRBD1. V lost 5 bases and J lost 1; bases outside the gene matches: 3. The CDR3 contains 13 residues. Germline-derived CDR1 and CDR2 are DFQATT and SNEGSKA (reference sequence). The CDR3 sequence: CSAPDRGTDTQYF. CDR3 DNA sequence: TGCAGTGCTCCCGACAGGGGCACAGATACGCAGTATTTT.

At least ten counts were recorded for this clonotype. The chain recombines TRBV6-1 with TRBJ2-3, with no clear D. Per the germline V gene, CDR1 is MNHNS and CDR2 is SASEGT. The CDR3 is made up of 13 amino acids. V was pared by 7 bases and J by 3 bases, with 11 bases between. Written as DNA, the CDR3 is TGTGCCAGCAAAAGCAGTTGGACAGATACGCAGTATTTT. Translating gives CASKSSWTDTQYF.

Points on this clonotype: The germline gene is not matched at one end of the junction; a read error may be the cause. V gene TRBV4-1 combines with J gene TRBJ2-1, with D unclear. Per the germline V gene, CDR1 is MGHRA and CDR2 is YSYEKL. The CDR3 length is 13 residues. This chain's CDR3 is CASSQDLDNEQFF. CDR3 sequence (DNA): TGTGCCAGCAGCCAAGATCTGGACAATGAGCAGTTCTTC.

This clonotype was counted at least ten times. A much larger clone lies a single base off, so this may be a read error. The genes are TRBV5-1 and TRBJ2-1; the match to TRBD2 covers 7 bases. Trimming took 0 bases from V and 9 from J; bases not matched to a gene: 9. Germline V gene lookup returns CDR1 SGHRS and CDR2 YFSETQ. This CDR3 region has 15 residues. The CDR3 protein is CASSLVKSSGVEQFF. The CDR3 coding sequence is TGCGCCAGCAGCTTGGTCAAATCGAGCGGGGTTGAGCAGTTCTTC.

This clonotype has a count of ten or more. This chain joins TRBV2 and TRBJ1-5; D unresolved. CDR1 SNHLY and CDR2 FYNNEI come from the germline V gene. The CDR3 contains 14 residues. Between the trimmed V and J ends, which lost 6 bases and 0 bases, there was a span of 9 bases. The CDR3 region has the DNA TGTGCCAGCAGGGCAGCCCTTAGCAATCAGCCCCAGCATTTT. This codes for CASRAALSNQPQHF.

This clonotype has just a few counts. V gene TRBV5-1 combines with J gene TRBJ2-3, with D possibly TRBD2 on 5 matching bases. Trimming shortened V by 1 base and J by 2 bases, and 14 bases separated the two germline ends. From germline, CDR1 is SGHRS and CDR2 YFSETQ. The CDR3 loop spans 16 amino acids. Here the CDR3 reads CASSLFGRGNTDTQYF. For the CDR3, the DNA is TGCGCCAGCAGCTTGTTTGGTCGGGGAAACACAGATACGCAGTATTTT. Supplemented by reference TRBV5-1 and TRBJ2-3, the full variable domain reads KAGVTQTPRYLIKTRGQQVTLSCSPISGHRSVSWYQQTPGQGLQFLFEYFSETQRNKGNFPGRFSGRQFSNSRSEMNVSTLELGDSALYLCASSLFGRGNTDTQYFGPGTRLTVL.

This clonotype came up many times. Written as DNA, the CDR3 is TGTGCCAGCAGCTTGATAGGGCGGGAGACCCAGTACTTC. Protein product: CASSLIGRETQYF. This sequence joins TRBV7-2 and TRBJ2-5; D remains ambiguous. From germline, CDR1 is SGHTA and CDR2 FQGNSA. Trimming pared 3 bases from V and 5 bases from J, leaving 10 bases between. The CDR3 has 13 residues.

In regard to this clonotype: Possible read error: a much larger clone is one base away. The chain combines TRBV19 with TRBJ2-7; maybe TRBD1 (6 bases). CDR1 is LNHDA and CDR2 is SQIVND in the germline V gene (reference sequence). The CDR3 contains 14 residues. The V and J ends lost 10 bases and 5 bases respectively, with 21 bases between them. CDR3 protein: CANSHPGGENEQYF. The CDR3 coding sequence is TGTGCCAATAGCCACCCTGGGGGCGAAAACGAGCAGTACTTC.